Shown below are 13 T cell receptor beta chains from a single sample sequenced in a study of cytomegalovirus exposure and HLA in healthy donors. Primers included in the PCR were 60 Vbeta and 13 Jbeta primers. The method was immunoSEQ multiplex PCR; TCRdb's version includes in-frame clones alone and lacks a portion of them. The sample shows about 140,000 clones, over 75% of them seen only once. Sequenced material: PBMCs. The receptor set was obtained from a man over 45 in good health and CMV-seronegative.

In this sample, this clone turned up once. The CDR3 DNA reads TGTGCCAGCAGCCCGACAGGGGGTGAAGTTACTGAAGCTTTCTTT. Translated, it gives CASSPTGGEVTEAFF. The rearrangement uses TRBV7-8 and TRBJ1-1, with 9 bases matching TRBD1. The junction had 9 bases not matched to a gene; V was cut back by 5 bases and J by 5 bases. CDR3 length: 15 amino acids. Germline V gene lookup returns CDR1 SGHVS and CDR2 FQNEAQ.

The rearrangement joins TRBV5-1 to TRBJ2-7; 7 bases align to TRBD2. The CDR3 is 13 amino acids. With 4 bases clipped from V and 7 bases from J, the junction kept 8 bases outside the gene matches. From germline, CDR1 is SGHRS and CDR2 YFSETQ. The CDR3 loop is CASSGEAGREQYF. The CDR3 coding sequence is TGCGCCAGCAGCGGGGAGGCCGGGAGGGAGCAGTACTTC.

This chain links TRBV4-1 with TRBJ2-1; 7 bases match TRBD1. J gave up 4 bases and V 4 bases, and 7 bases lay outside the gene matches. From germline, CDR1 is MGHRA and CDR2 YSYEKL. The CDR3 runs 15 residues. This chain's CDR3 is CASSLRTGPYNEQFF. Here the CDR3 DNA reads TGCGCCAGCAGCCTCCGGACAGGACCTTACAATGAGCAGTTCTTC.

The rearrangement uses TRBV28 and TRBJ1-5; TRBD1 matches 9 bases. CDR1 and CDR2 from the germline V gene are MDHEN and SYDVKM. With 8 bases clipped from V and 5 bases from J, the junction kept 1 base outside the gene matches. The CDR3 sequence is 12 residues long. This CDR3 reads CASWTGDQPQHF. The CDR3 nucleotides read TGTGCCAGCTGGACAGGGGATCAGCCCCAGCATTTT.

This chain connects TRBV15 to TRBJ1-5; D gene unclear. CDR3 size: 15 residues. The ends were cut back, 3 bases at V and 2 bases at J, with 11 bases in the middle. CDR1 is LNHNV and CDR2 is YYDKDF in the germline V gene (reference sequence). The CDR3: CATSRWTGGNQPQHF. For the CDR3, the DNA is TGTGCCACCAGCAGGTGGACCGGGGGCAATCAGCCCCAGCATTTT. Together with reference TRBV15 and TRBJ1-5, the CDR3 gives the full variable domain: DAMVIQNPRYQVTQFGKPVTLSCSQTLNHNVMYWYQQKSSQAPKLLFHYYDKDFNNEADTPDNFQSRRPNTSFCFLDIRSPGLGDTAMYLCATSRWTGGNQPQHFGDGTRLSIL.

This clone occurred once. Here the CDR3 DNA reads TGTGCCAGTAGTATACAGTCCAATCAGCCCCAGCATTTT. The encoded protein is CASSIQSNQPQHF. This chain links TRBV19 with TRBJ1-5; the D is unclear. CDR3 length equals 13 residues. Germline CDR1 is LNHDA and CDR2 is SQIVND (reference sequence). V was shortened by 2 bases and J by 3 bases, with 5 bases between the two germline ends.

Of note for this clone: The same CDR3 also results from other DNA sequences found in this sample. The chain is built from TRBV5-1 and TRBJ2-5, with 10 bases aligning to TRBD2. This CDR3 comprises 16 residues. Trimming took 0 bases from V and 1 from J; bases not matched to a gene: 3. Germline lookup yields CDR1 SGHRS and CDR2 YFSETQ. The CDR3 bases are TGCGCCAGCAGCTTGGGACTAGCGGGTACCCAAGAGACCCAGTACTTC. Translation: CASSLGLAGTQETQYF.

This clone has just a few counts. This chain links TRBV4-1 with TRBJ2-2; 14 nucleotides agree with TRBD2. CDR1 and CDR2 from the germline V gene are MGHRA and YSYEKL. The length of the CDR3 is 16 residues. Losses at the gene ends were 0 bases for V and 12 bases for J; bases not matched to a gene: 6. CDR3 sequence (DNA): TGCGCCAGCAGCCAAGATTTCGGGACTAGCGGGAGAAAGCTGTTTTTT. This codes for CASSQDFGTSGRKLFF.

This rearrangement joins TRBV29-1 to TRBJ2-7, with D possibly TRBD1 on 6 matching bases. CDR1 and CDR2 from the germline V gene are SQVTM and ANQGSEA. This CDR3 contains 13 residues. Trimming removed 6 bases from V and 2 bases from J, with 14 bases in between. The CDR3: CSVVGAFTYEQYF. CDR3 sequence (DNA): TGCAGCGTGGTGGGGGCCTTCACCTACGAGCAGTACTTC.

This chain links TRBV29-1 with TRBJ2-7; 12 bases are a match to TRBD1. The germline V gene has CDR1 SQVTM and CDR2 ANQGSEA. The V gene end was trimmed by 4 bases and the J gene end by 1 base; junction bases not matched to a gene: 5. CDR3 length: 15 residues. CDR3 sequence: CSVAKGQGASYEQYF. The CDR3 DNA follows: TGCAGCGTTGCTAAGGGACAGGGGGCTTCCTACGAGCAGTACTTC.

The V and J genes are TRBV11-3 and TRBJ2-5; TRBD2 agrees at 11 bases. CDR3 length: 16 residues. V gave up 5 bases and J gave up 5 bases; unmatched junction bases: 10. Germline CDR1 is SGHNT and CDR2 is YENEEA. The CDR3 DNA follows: TGTGCCAGCAGCCGCGGGCTACTAGCGGGAGCGGAGACCCAGTACTTC. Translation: CASSRGLLAGAETQYF.

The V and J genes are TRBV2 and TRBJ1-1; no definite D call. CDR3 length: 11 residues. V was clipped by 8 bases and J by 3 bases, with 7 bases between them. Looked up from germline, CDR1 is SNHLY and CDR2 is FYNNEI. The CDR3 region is CASGRDTEAFF. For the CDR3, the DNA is TGTGCCAGCGGGCGTGACACTGAAGCTTTCTTT.

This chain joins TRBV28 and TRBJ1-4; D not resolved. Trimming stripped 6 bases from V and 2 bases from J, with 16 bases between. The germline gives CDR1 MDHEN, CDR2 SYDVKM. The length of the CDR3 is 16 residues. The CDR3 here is CASSPLREGTNEKLFF. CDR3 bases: TGTGCCAGCAGCCCCCTTAGAGAGGGCACTAATGAAAAACTGTTTTTT. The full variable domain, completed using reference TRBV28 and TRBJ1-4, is DVKVTQSSRYLVKRTGEKVFLECVQDMDHENMFWYRQDPGLGLRLIYFSYDVKMKEKGDIPEGYSVSREKKERFSLILESASTNQTSMYLCASSPLREGTNEKLFFGSGTQLSVL.